This T cell receptor beta chain was sequenced in a study of graft-versus-host responses after intestinal transplantation. The wider study: All recipients were transplanted with multivisceral, liver-intestinal, or isolated intestinal grafts. Anti-thymocyte globulin induction preceded roughly 3 years of tacrolimus and steroid maintenance in all recipients. General study findings and limits: Recipient marrow harbored GvH clones, some of which surfaced first in ileum or blood. High graft-versus-host to host-versus-graft T cell clonal ratios marked allografts of patients with graft-donor macrochimerism.

Only in-frame clones appear in the TCRdb table, and some are missing; sequencing was by immunoSEQ multiplex PCR. This sample has about 120,000 clones, with 85% to 95% found just once. Note on this clone: Its antigen is not known.

The CDR3 has 16 amino acids. The germline V gene encodes CDR1 LGHNA and CDR2 YSLEER. The germline V and J ends were trimmed by 3 bases and 4 bases, with 18 bases remaining between them. This chain links TRBV4-3 with TRBJ1-2; no firm D call. This sequence originates from a human donor who received an intestinal transplant. Material: unstimulated CD8+ T cells sorted from spleen or lymph node cells, obtained before intestinal transplant. This chain's CDR3 is CASSQRRGSWSYGYTF. The CDR3 DNA reads TGCGCCAGCAGCCAGCGGAGAGGGTCCTGGAGCTATGGCTACACCTTC.